Below, 20 T cell receptor beta chains from the same sample are listed, as sequenced in a study of T cell repertoires in cytomegalovirus infection. TCRdb itself ran the reads through MiXCR, one entry per CDR3 protein. The data contain hundreds of thousands of distinct CDR3 sequences, more than 40% of them seen just once; the ten biggest clones take up around 45%. No antigen has been assigned to these receptors. The specimen comprised cultured PBMCs, sampled from culture after CMV antigen stimulation. The receptor source for this set is a human donor in good health (CMV status not recorded). Some clones in this sample may be carry-over from other donors' samples.

There are a few counts of this clonotype. This chain joins TRBV20-1 and TRBJ2-1; D not resolved. The ends were cut back, 0 bases at V and 6 bases at J, with 15 bases in the middle. Germline assignment: CDR1 DFQATT and CDR2 SNEGSKA (reference sequence). The length of the CDR3 is 15 residues. CDR3 in amino acids: CSARDPRLSFNEQFF. CDR3 in DNA: TGCAGTGCTAGAGACCCTCGGTTGAGTTTCAATGAGCAGTTCTTC.

This clonotype appeared a few times. The chain couples TRBV28 to TRBJ2-7; maybe TRBD2 (5 bases). Germline V gene data show CDR1 as MDHEN and CDR2 as SYDVKM. Trimming pared 3 bases from V and 13 bases from J, leaving 25 bases between. This CDR3 spans 15 amino acids. The CDR3 nucleotides read TGTGCCAGCAGTTTGCCCCGTCGAGGGAACGACCGATCATACTTC. This translates into CASSLPRRGNDRSYF.

V is TRBV6-5 and J is TRBJ1-6; D gene unclear. This CDR3 is built from 15 residues. Looked up from germline, CDR1 is MNHEY and CDR2 is SVGAGI. The germline V and J ends were trimmed by 0 bases and 10 bases, with 13 bases remaining between them. CDR3 sequence reads: CASSYSKDSSSPLHF. DNA of the CDR3: TGTGCCAGCAGTTACTCGAAGGACTCTAGCTCACCCCTCCACTTT.

This clonotype was detected a few times. The chain has TRBV7-2 and TRBJ2-3, with 12 bases fitting TRBD2. Losses at the gene ends were 7 bases for V and 4 bases for J; bases not matched to a gene: 9. This CDR3 has 16 residues. From germline, CDR1 is SGHTA and CDR2 FQGNSA. The CDR3 is CASTRRLAGAADTQYF. The CDR3 bases are TGTGCCAGCACCAGGCGACTAGCGGGAGCCGCAGATACGCAGTATTTT.

The V call is TRBV6-2 or TRBV6-3, the J call TRBJ2-7; 9 positions match TRBD1. In germline, CDR1 is MNHEY, CDR2 SVGEGT. The CDR3 has 13 amino acids. The J segment lost 5 bases and the V segment lost 8 bases, leaving 7 bases of the junction unmatched. CDR3 DNA: TGTGCCAGCGAGGACAGGGGTGTTGACGAGCAGTACTTC. The encoded protein is CASEDRGVDEQYF.

The V gene is TRBV7-8, the J gene TRBJ1-2; 7 bases match TRBD1. Germline values: CDR1 SGHVS, CDR2 FQNEAQ. This CDR3 comprises 14 residues. V trimming: 1 base; J trimming: 8 bases; junction bases outside the gene matches: 7. CDR3 sequence reads: CASSLGRQGGGYTF. CDR3 coding DNA: TGTGCCAGCAGCTTAGGTCGACAGGGTGGCGGCTACACCTTC.

The chain uses TRBV10-3 and TRBJ1-3, with D possibly matching TRBD1 (6 bases). This CDR3 is 15 amino acids long. The germline CDR1 and CDR2 sequences are ENHRY and SYGVKD. In nucleotides, the CDR3 is TGTGCTTCCCTAGCGGACAGTAATTTTGGGAACACCATATATTTT. Its protein product is CASLADSNFGNTIYF.

V gene TRBV2 combines with J gene TRBJ1-5; D not certain. Deletions cut 6 bases from V and 2 bases from J, with 11 bases between. Germline loops: CDR1 SNHLY, CDR2 FYNNEI. The CDR3 totals 14 residues. The CDR3 coding sequence is TGTGCCAGCAGGCCTTCCTTGGGCAATCAGCCCCAGCATTTT. Amino acids: CASRPSLGNQPQHF.

This clonotype was seen many times. The junction and the germline gene differ at one end; a read error may be behind it. The V gene is TRBV7-2, the J gene TRBJ1-1; D gene ambiguous. Looked up from germline, CDR1 is SGHTA and CDR2 is FQGNSA. The CDR3 runs to 13 residues. The DNA of the CDR3 is TGTGCCAGCACCTTATCCATGAACACTGAAGCTTTCTTT. Translation: CASTLSMNTEAFF. Looking up the rest from reference TRBV7-2 and TRBJ1-1 gives the full variable domain: GAGVSQSPSNKVTEKGKDVELRCDPISGHTALYWYRQSLGQGLEFLIYFQGNSAPDKSGLPSDRFSAERTGGSVSTLTIQRTQQEDSAVYLCASTLSMNTEAFFGQGTRLTVV.

The V and J genes are TRBV19 and TRBJ2-1, with 7 nucleotides matching TRBD1. Germline lookup yields CDR1 LNHDA and CDR2 SQIVND (reference sequence). The V segment lost 5 bases and the J segment 1 base; nucleotides outside the gene matches: 5. CDR3 size: 15 residues. The CDR3 sequence: CASSHRDRSYNEQFF. The CDR3 DNA reads as TGTGCCAGTAGTCACCGGGACAGATCCTACAATGAGCAGTTCTTC.

This chain joins TRBV19 and TRBJ1-2; 12 bases are shared with TRBD1. V lost 8 bases, J lost 8 bases, and 6 bases stayed unmatched. The CDR3 is made up of 13 amino acids. CDR1 is LNHDA, CDR2 SQIVND, per germline (reference sequence). This chain's CDR3 is CASRDRGREGYTF. The CDR3 DNA sequence: TGTGCCAGTCGGGACAGGGGGCGAGAGGGCTACACCTTC. The full variable domain, in which reference TRBV19 and TRBJ1-2 provide the parts outside the CDR3, is DGGITQSPKYLFRKEGQNVTLSCEQNLNHDAMYWYRQDPGQGLRLIYYSQIVNDFQKGDIAEGYSVSREKKESFPLTVTSAQKNPTAFYLCASRDRGREGYTFGSGTRLTVV.

The chain combines TRBV7-9 with TRBJ2-3; no clear D gene. The CDR3 spans 13 residues. Between the trimmed V and J ends, which lost 4 bases and 5 bases, there was a span of 10 bases. The germline CDR1 and CDR2 sequences are SEHNR and FQNEAQ (reference sequence). The CDR3 DNA sequence: TGTGCCAGCAGCTCACCTCCTGGAGATACGCAGTATTTT. Its protein is CASSSPPGDTQYF.

This clonotype was seen a few times. V is TRBV25-1 and J is TRBJ2-1, with D maybe TRBD2 (5 bases). This CDR3 spans 14 amino acids. Trimming left V 5 bases short and J 4 bases short, with 12 bases between. Germline CDR1 reads MGHDK; CDR2 reads SYGVNS. CDR3 nucleotide sequence: TGTGCCAGCAGTCGCTCGGGATTATACAATGAGCAGTTCTTC. As protein: CASSRSGLYNEQFF.

The V and J genes are TRBV4-1 and TRBJ2-3, with D possibly TRBD1 on 5 matching bases. The CDR3 totals 15 residues. Germline V CDR1 and CDR2: MGHRA, YSYEKL. V was trimmed by 3 bases and J by 1 base, leaving 11 bases between them. The CDR3 DNA reads TGCGCCAGCAGCCAGTCAGGGCCGGGCACAGATACGCAGTATTTT. It translates to CASSQSGPGTDTQYF.

The chain carries TRBV14 and TRBJ1-1; D ambiguous. Germline-derived CDR1 and CDR2 are SGHDN and FVKESK. This CDR3 is 14 amino acids long. With 1 base removed from V and 7 bases from J, the gap between germline ends came to 13 bases. CDR3 protein: CASSQVGSAFEAFF. DNA for the CDR3: TGTGCCAGCAGCCAAGTGGGCAGCGCCTTTGAAGCTTTCTTT. The whole variable domain, remainder taken from reference TRBV14 and TRBJ1-1, is EAGVTQFPSHSVIEKGQTVTLRCDPISGHDNLYWYRRVMGKEIKFLLHFVKESKQDESGMPNNRFLAERTGGTYSTLKVQPAELEDSGVYFCASSQVGSAFEAFFGQGTRLTVV.

The J gene is TRBJ1-4, the V gene TRBV2, with no clear D. Germline V gene data show CDR1 as SNHLY and CDR2 as FYNNEI. The CDR3 contains 11 residues. Deletions cut 7 bases from V and 8 bases from J, with 8 bases between. CDR3 bases: TGTGCCAGCACCCTACTGGAAAAACTGTTTTTT. Its translation is CASTLLEKLFF.

This clonotype was seen a few times. This chain links TRBV7-8 with TRBJ1-1; possible D gene TRBD1, 5 bases. Deletions cut 0 bases from V and 6 bases from J, with 14 bases between. Germline assignment: CDR1 SGHVS and CDR2 FQNEAQ. The CDR3 spans 15 residues. The CDR3, as DNA: TGTGCCAGCAGCTTAGCAGGTCGGGGACTGCCTGAAGCTTTCTTT. Protein sequence: CASSLAGRGLPEAFF.

This chain uses TRBV12-3 or TRBV12-4 with TRBJ2-1; D is ambiguous. The V end was cut by 5 bases, the J end by 2 bases, with 16 bases between. This CDR3 is 16 amino acids long. The CDR3 spells CASSPPPLLPYNEQFF. In nucleotides, the CDR3 is TGTGCCAGCAGTCCCCCCCCTCTCCTTCCCTACAATGAGCAGTTCTTC.

This clonotype has just a few counts. The rearrangement uses TRBV7-2 and TRBJ1-3; unclear D gene. Germline CDR1 reads SGHTA; CDR2 reads FQGNSA. V shed 4 bases and J shed 2 bases, with 6 bases lying between them. The CDR3 totals 13 residues. The CDR3 bases are TGTGCCAGCAGCTCCTCAGCTGGAAACACCATATATTTT. Protein product: CASSSSAGNTIYF.

This chain links TRBV6-2 or TRBV6-3 with TRBJ2-6; 7 nucleotides match TRBD1. In germline, CDR1 is MNHEY, CDR2 SVGEGT. CDR3 size: 14 residues. V trimming: 7 bases; J trimming: 2 bases; junction bases outside the gene matches: 2. The CDR3 loop is CASNDRAGANVLTF. The CDR3 DNA sequence: TGTGCCAGCAACGACAGGGCTGGGGCCAACGTCCTGACTTTC.